The 30 T cell receptor beta chains presented below share a single source sample, sequenced in a study of blood T cell repertoires in COVID-19. Measured with immunoSEQ multiplex PCR; TCRdb has only the in-frame clones, and not every one. The top ten hold around 13% of the sample, which has about 85,000 clones, approximately 84% seen once. The source material was peripheral blood. These receptors were taken from a human donor in a cohort sampled during active COVID-19.

This sequence joins TRBV7-9 and TRBJ1-2; D is undetermined. Looked up from germline, CDR1 is SEHNR and CDR2 is FQNEAQ (reference sequence). Trimming took 5 bases from V and 8 from J, leaving 12 bases between them. The CDR3 is 12 residues long. CDR3 residues: CASSTNVQGYTF. CDR3 DNA: TGTGCCAGCAGCACTAATGTGCAAGGCTACACCTTC.

V gene TRBV5-1 combines with J gene TRBJ1-3; D unclear. CDR3 length equals 14 residues. V was cut by 6 bases and J by 4 bases, with 14 bases left in between. From germline, CDR1 is SGHRS and CDR2 YFSETQ. The DNA for the CDR3 is TGCGCCAGCACCGGGGTTACGGGAGGAAACACCATATATTTT. As protein: CASTGVTGGNTIYF.

The V call is TRBV7-2, the J call TRBJ2-1, with a tentative D call TRBD2 (6 bases). The CDR3 is made up of 12 amino acids. The germline gives CDR1 SGHTA, CDR2 FQGNSA. V lost 5 bases to trimming and J lost 9 bases, with 11 bases between them. The CDR3 DNA follows: TGTGCCAGCAGCGCGCGGGGAGGTGAGCAGTTCTTC. Translating gives CASSARGGEQFF.

This chain uses TRBV6-5 with TRBJ2-4; 8 nucleotides match TRBD1. This CDR3 comprises 15 residues. V lost 5 bases and J lost 5; bases outside the gene matches: 8. Looked up from germline, CDR1 is MNHEY and CDR2 is SVGAGI. For the CDR3, the DNA is TGTGCCAGCAGTCACCAGGACAGGGCCCAAAACATTCAGTACTTC. As protein: CASSHQDRAQNIQYF.

This clone was detected only a few times. The chain recombines TRBV2 with TRBJ2-1; D perhaps matches TRBD2 (7 bases). Germline V gene lookup returns CDR1 SNHLY and CDR2 FYNNEI. This CDR3 comprises 13 residues. The germline V and J ends were trimmed by 6 bases and 10 bases, with 16 bases remaining between them. For the CDR3, the DNA is TGTGCCAGCAGGGGGCGGGGGCAGACGGAGCAGTTCTTC. It is translated as CASRGRGQTEQFF.

This rearrangement joins TRBV5-1 to TRBJ1-2, with D unresolved. Trimming took off 0 bases at V and 3 bases at J, with 3 bases between the two ends. The CDR3 is 12 residues long. Germline assignment: CDR1 SGHRS and CDR2 YFSETQ. CDR3: CASSLADYGYTF. CDR3 coding DNA: TGCGCCAGCAGCTTGGCCGACTATGGCTACACCTTC. Full variable domain (rest looked up from reference TRBV5-1 and TRBJ1-2): KAGVTQTPRYLIKTRGQQVTLSCSPISGHRSVSWYQQTPGQGLQFLFEYFSETQRNKGNFPGRFSGRQFSNSRSEMNVSTLELGDSALYLCASSLADYGYTFGSGTRLTVV.

This clone has only a few counts. The chain uses TRBV12-3 or TRBV12-4 and TRBJ2-7, with unresolved D. V was trimmed by 2 bases and J by 4 bases, leaving 9 bases between them. The CDR3 consists of 13 residues. The CDR3 region is CASSLTVKYEQYF. In DNA, the CDR3 is TGTGCCAGCAGTTTAACAGTAAAGTACGAGCAGTACTTC.

The V gene is TRBV7-5, the J gene TRBJ2-1; TRBD2 is taken as the D call from the table, unchecked against the DNA. TRBV7-5 is a pseudogene locus. CDR3 length equals 13 residues. The CDR3 nucleotides are TGTGCCAGAAGATTAAATTCCGGGAATGAGCAGTTCTTC. This gives the protein CARRLNSGNEQFF.

The J gene is TRBJ2-2, the V gene TRBV5-1; D might be TRBD1 (7 bases). The CDR3 consists of 20 residues. The germline V gene has CDR1 SGHRS and CDR2 YFSETQ. Between the trimmed V and J ends, which lost 1 base and 7 bases, there was a span of 29 bases. CDR3 sequence (DNA): TGCGCCAGCAGCTTGACAGGGGCAGGGGTAGGATCTAGCGATAACGGGGAGCTGTTTTTT. Its translation is CASSLTGAGVGSSDNGELFF.

V usage is TRBV2 and J usage is TRBJ1-5, with a possible D match to TRBD1 (5 bases). The germline gives CDR1 SNHLY, CDR2 FYNNEI. V was shortened by 4 bases and J by 6 bases, with 16 bases between the two germline ends. The CDR3 has 15 amino acids. The CDR3 DNA sequence: TGTGCCAGCAGTGTGGGAGGGGTTCGGCTTCAGCCCCAGCATTTT. Its translation: CASSVGGVRLQPQHF.

This clone was seen only once. V gene TRBV6-1 combines with J gene TRBJ1-2, with a possible D match to TRBD1 (5 bases). The germline gives CDR1 MNHNS, CDR2 SASEGT. This CDR3 has 18 amino acids. Trimming removed 4 bases from V and 0 bases from J, with 21 bases in between. This CDR3 is CASSGLRQGVRANYGYTF. The DNA of the CDR3 is TGTGCCAGCAGTGGCCTGAGGCAGGGTGTTAGAGCTAACTATGGCTACACCTTC.

The chain carries TRBV6-2 or TRBV6-3 and TRBJ1-3, with a tentative D call TRBD1 (5 bases). V gave up 3 bases and J gave up 5 bases, with 11 bases separating them. The CDR3 consists of 14 residues. Germline values: CDR1 MNHEY, CDR2 SVGEGT. The CDR3 coding sequence is TGTGCCAGCAGTTATCTTGGGGCGAGAAACACCATATATTTT. Encoded protein: CASSYLGARNTIYF.

This clone was found a few times. The gene calls are TRBV5-5 and TRBJ2-3, with 7 bases matching TRBD1. Losses at the gene ends were 1 base for V and 6 bases for J; bases not matched to a gene: 14. Looked up from germline, CDR1 is SGHKS and CDR2 is YYEKEE (reference sequence). The CDR3 loop spans 17 amino acids. The CDR3 coding sequence is TGTGCCAGCAGCTTGTTGCCGACAGGGAAAACTTCGGATACGCAGTATTTT. It yields the protein CASSLLPTGKTSDTQYF.

CDR3 amino acids: CASSLGGQGGNYGYTF. In DNA form, the CDR3 reads TGTGCCAGCAGCCTGGGCGGACAGGGGGGTAACTATGGCTACACCTTC. The chain joins TRBV5-5 to TRBJ1-2; TRBD1 aligns across 10 bases. V shed 4 bases, J shed 1 base, and the junction held 7 bases outside the gene matches. This CDR3 contains 16 residues. The germline CDR1 and CDR2 sequences are SGHKS and YYEKEE (reference sequence).

The chain recombines TRBV5-1 with TRBJ2-1, with 8 bases lining up with TRBD1. Looked up from germline, CDR1 is SGHRS and CDR2 is YFSETQ. This CDR3 is built from 16 residues. The V gene end was trimmed by 4 bases and the J gene end by 7 bases; junction bases not matched to a gene: 13. The CDR3 here is CASSREGTGYGNEQFF. CDR3 bases: TGCGCCAGCAGCCGCGAAGGGACAGGCTATGGGAATGAGCAGTTCTTC. Full variable domain (missing parts from reference TRBV5-1 and TRBJ2-1): KAGVTQTPRYLIKTRGQQVTLSCSPISGHRSVSWYQQTPGQGLQFLFEYFSETQRNKGNFPGRFSGRQFSNSRSEMNVSTLELGDSALYLCASSREGTGYGNEQFFGPGTRLTVL.

The chain employs TRBV29-1 and TRBJ1-5, with TRBD1 identical over 8 bases. CDR1 is SQVTM, CDR2 ANQGSEA, per germline. This CDR3 spans 13 amino acids. The J segment lost 0 bases and the V segment lost 6 bases, leaving 1 base of the junction unmatched. DNA of the CDR3: TGCAGCGTACAGGGGGATAGCAATCAGCCCCAGCATTTT. Translated, it gives CSVQGDSNQPQHF.

This chain connects TRBV7-6 to TRBJ2-3; 8 positions match TRBD2. Germline CDR1 and CDR2: SGHVS and FNYEAQ. There are 15 residues in the CDR3. V gave up 4 bases and J gave up 3 bases; unmatched junction bases: 6. DNA for the CDR3: TGTGCCAGCAGCTCTATCGGGGGGGGTACAGATACGCAGTATTTT. This gives the protein CASSSIGGGTDTQYF.

This clone was found once. The chain uses TRBV14 and TRBJ2-3, with unresolved D. CDR3 length equals 13 residues. The V gene lost 3 bases and the J gene lost 0 bases, with 4 bases spanning the gap. Germline V CDR1 and CDR2: SGHDN, FVKESK. The CDR3 DNA reads as TGTGCCAGCAGCCAGGAGAGCACAGATACGCAGTATTTT. Residues: CASSQESTDTQYF.

The genes are TRBV9 and TRBJ2-1; a weak D match, TRBD2 (5 bases). This CDR3 has 17 residues. CDR1 and CDR2 from the germline V gene are SGDLS and YYNGEE. The V gene lost 4 bases and the J gene lost 0 bases, with 17 bases spanning the gap. The CDR3 nucleotides read TGTGCCAGCAGCACCGGGTCGGGGAGTAGCTCCTACAATGAGCAGTTCTTC. It encodes CASSTGSGSSSYNEQFF. Together with reference TRBV9 and TRBJ2-1, the CDR3 gives the full variable domain: DSGVTQTPKHLITATGQRVTLRCSPRSGDLSVYWYQQSLDQGLQFLIQYYNGEERAKGNILERFSAQQFPDLHSELNLSSLELGDSALYFCASSTGSGSSSYNEQFFGPGTRLTVL.

The chain couples TRBV29-1 to TRBJ1-1; the match to TRBD1 covers 7 bases. Germline V lookup: CDR1 SQVTM, CDR2 ANQGSEA. This CDR3 spans 15 amino acids. The J segment lost 5 bases and the V segment lost 2 bases, leaving 11 bases of the junction unmatched. The chain's CDR3 is CSVEQQRGLFTEAFF. CDR3 nucleotides: TGCAGCGTTGAACAGCAGAGGGGGCTTTTTACTGAAGCTTTCTTT.

The rearrangement joins TRBV21-1 to TRBJ1-2; TRBD1 is the table's D call and was not checked against the DNA. TRBV21-1 corresponds to a pseudogene. The CDR3 has 14 residues. The CDR3 DNA reads as TGTGCCAGCACTCCATGGACAGATAACTATGGCTACACCTTC. Translating gives CASTPWTDNYGYTF.

This clone was observed once. V usage is TRBV2 and J usage is TRBJ1-5; a weak D match, TRBD1 (5 bases). CDR1 is SNHLY and CDR2 is FYNNEI in the germline V gene. V lost 5 bases and J 2 bases, leaving 13 bases between the germline ends. The CDR3 consists of 15 residues. CDR3 coding DNA: TGTGCCAGCAGTACGGGGGGGGTACGCAATCAGCCCCAGCATTTT. Translated: CASSTGGVRNQPQHF.

This clone was seen only a few times. The chain combines TRBV4-1 with TRBJ2-5; 9 nucleotides line up with TRBD2. The CDR3 spans 16 residues. Germline V gives CDR1 MGHRA, CDR2 YSYEKL. V lost 1 base, J lost 4 bases, and 7 bases stayed unmatched. The chain's CDR3 is CASSQGSGGYVETQYF. The CDR3 nucleotides are TGCGCCAGCAGCCAAGGGAGCGGGGGGTATGTAGAGACCCAGTACTTC.

The chain combines TRBV6-6 with TRBJ2-1; 7 positions agree with TRBD1. CDR3 length: 14 residues. The germline V gene has CDR1 MNHNY and CDR2 SVGAGI (reference sequence). J lost 0 bases, V lost 7 bases, and 3 bases had no gene match. This chain's CDR3 is CASNDRVSYNEQFF. The CDR3 DNA reads TGTGCCAGCAACGACAGGGTCTCCTACAATGAGCAGTTCTTC.

The V gene is TRBV6-5, the J gene TRBJ2-7; TRBD1 agrees at 8 bases. Trimming at V came to 0 bases and at J to 4 bases, leaving 5 bases not matched to a gene. Germline CDR1 and CDR2: MNHEY and SVGAGI. The CDR3 contains 15 residues. This CDR3 is CASSYSSRGPYEQYF. The DNA for the CDR3 is TGTGCCAGCAGTTACTCGAGCAGGGGGCCATACGAGCAGTACTTC.

The chain recombines TRBV9 with TRBJ1-1, with 7 bases lining up with TRBD1. J gave up 2 bases and V 6 bases, and 7 bases lay outside the gene matches. The CDR3 runs to 14 residues. Per the germline V gene, CDR1 is SGDLS and CDR2 is YYNGEE. The CDR3 reads CASTPAGGNTEAFF. The CDR3 DNA reads TGTGCCAGCACCCCGGCAGGGGGAAACACTGAAGCTTTCTTT.

The chain combines TRBV6-1 with TRBJ1-6; no clear D. CDR1 is MNHNS, CDR2 SASEGT, per germline. V gave up 2 bases and J gave up 8 bases, with 4 bases separating them. This CDR3 comprises 12 residues. The CDR3 DNA follows: TGTGCCAGCAGTGAAAGCTATTCACCCCTCCACTTT. This encodes CASSESYSPLHF.

This clone was recorded once. The rearrangement joins TRBV2 to TRBJ2-3; 9 bases line up with TRBD2. CDR3 length: 14 amino acids. Germline V gene sequence: CDR1 SNHLY, CDR2 FYNNEI. The trim removed 4 bases at V and 4 bases at J, leaving 3 bases unmatched. DNA of the CDR3: TGTGCCAGCAGTGTCTCTAGCGGGGCAGATACGCAGTATTTT. It codes for CASSVSSGADTQYF.

This rearrangement joins TRBV3-1 (or the pseudogene TRBV3-2) to TRBJ2-1, with no clear D. CDR1 and CDR2 (germline): LGHDT, YNNKEL (reference sequence). V lost 2 bases and J lost 4, with 15 bases in between. CDR3 length: 16 residues. The CDR3 DNA follows: TGTGCCAGCAGCCAATTAACGCAGTGGTCGTACAATGAGCAGTTCTTC. It is translated as CASSQLTQWSYNEQFF.

The chain links TRBV15 to TRBJ1-2; 7 nucleotides agree with TRBD1. Germline V gene lookup returns CDR1 LNHNV and CDR2 YYDKDF (reference sequence). The CDR3 consists of 15 residues. Trimming at V came to 0 bases and at J to 5 bases, leaving 6 bases not matched to a gene. In nucleotides, the CDR3 is TGTGCCACCAGCAGAGATCGGGACAGCAGATATGGCTACACCTTC. Translated, it gives CATSRDRDSRYGYTF.